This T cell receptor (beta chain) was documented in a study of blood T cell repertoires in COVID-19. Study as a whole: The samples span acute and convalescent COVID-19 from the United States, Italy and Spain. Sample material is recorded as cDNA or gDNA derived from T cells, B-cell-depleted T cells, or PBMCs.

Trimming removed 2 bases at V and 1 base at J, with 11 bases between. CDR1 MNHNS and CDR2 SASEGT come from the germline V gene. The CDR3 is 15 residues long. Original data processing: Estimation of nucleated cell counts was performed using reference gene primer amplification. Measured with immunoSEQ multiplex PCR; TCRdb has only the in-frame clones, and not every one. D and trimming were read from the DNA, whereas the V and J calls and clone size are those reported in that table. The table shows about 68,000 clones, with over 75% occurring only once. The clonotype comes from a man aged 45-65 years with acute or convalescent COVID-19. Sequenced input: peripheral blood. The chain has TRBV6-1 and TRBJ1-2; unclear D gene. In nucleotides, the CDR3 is TGTGCCAGCAGTGAACAGGATACCCTTAACTATGGCTACACCTTC. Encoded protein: CASSEQDTLNYGYTF.